Listed here are 27 T cell receptor beta chains from one sample, sequenced in a study of regulatory T cells in long-lasting Graves disease (dated by TCRdb to about 2021). The meaning of the sample's time point label: newly diagnosed GD, antithyroid drugs for less than 3 months. RNA was extracted from PBMCs in TRIzol for both TCR sequencing and RNA sequencing. Receptor libraries were prepared by multiplex PCR. TCRdb lists the instrument as Illumina HiSeq 4000. TCR beta libraries were built with iRepertoire HTBI primers and Arm-PCR amplification of CDR3 regions. TCRdb reprocessing: public reads trimmed at Q25 with fastp, clones called with MiXCR, in-frame beta chains kept. Duplicate CDR3 protein sequences are folded into a single record with the most common DNA and genes. For this sample there are about 350,000 distinct CDR3 sequences; under 20% appear just once. Together, the top ten hold 20% to 25% of the sample.

The same sample was also studied in work on T cells in Graves' hyperthyroidism and ophthalmopathy.

Specimen: peripheral blood mononuclear cells (PBMCs), collected at new diagnosis, from a patient treated with antithyroid drugs. The receptors derive from a woman between 18 and 29 years old with Graves disease. Donor details come from another sample of the same person, matched by shared clones.

Remarks on this clonotype: A much bigger clone sits one base away, suggesting this may be a read error. This rearrangement joins TRBV30 to TRBJ2-7; D assignment may be TRBD1 or TRBD2 (5 bases each). The CDR3 sequence is 12 residues long. Trimming removed 2 bases from V and 5 bases from J, with 10 bases in between. Germline V gene sequence: CDR1 GTSNPN, CDR2 SVGIG (reference sequence). CDR3 sequence: CAWSPGTHEQYF. In DNA, the CDR3 is TGTGCCTGGAGTCCGGGGACGCACGAGCAGTACTTC.

This clonotype showed up just a few times. The chain combines TRBV10-3 with TRBJ1-2; weak D call: TRBD1 (5 bases). V lost 7 bases and J 7 bases, leaving 16 bases between the germline ends. CDR1 ENHRY and CDR2 SYGVKD come from the germline V gene. The CDR3 spans 13 residues. In DNA form, the CDR3 reads TGTGCCATCACCGGGACGGGAGCTGGTGGCTACACCTTC. This gives the protein CAITGTGAGGYTF.

Only a few counts were recorded for this clonotype. The rearrangement links TRBV19 to TRBJ1-2, with 7 bases that match TRBD1. Germline V lookup: CDR1 LNHDA, CDR2 SQIVND (reference sequence). The ends lost 5 bases at V and 4 bases at J; junction bases unmatched: 10. The CDR3 spans 15 residues. Written as DNA, the CDR3 is TGTGCCAGTAGTTCCCGGCAGGGGGGCTTCTATGGCTACACCTTC. It is translated as CASSSRQGGFYGYTF.

CDR3 region: CASSQEGHPYEQYF. In DNA, the CDR3 is TGCGCCAGCAGCCAAGAGGGGCATCCCTACGAGCAGTACTTC. This chain connects TRBV4-1 to TRBJ2-7, with D perhaps TRBD1 (5 bases). V dropped 0 bases and J dropped 2 bases, with 8 bases sitting between them. The CDR3 loop spans 14 amino acids. Germline loops: CDR1 MGHRA, CDR2 YSYEKL.

In this sample, this clonotype turned up many times. V is TRBV18 and J is TRBJ2-7; 7 positions agree with TRBD1. This CDR3 is 15 amino acids long. Germline lookup yields CDR1 KGHSH and CDR2 LQKENI. V trimming: 3 bases; J trimming: 0 bases; junction bases outside the gene matches: 5. In nucleotides, the CDR3 is TGTGCCAGCTCACCGGGGACAGTCTTCTCCTACGAGCAGTACTTC. Amino acids: CASSPGTVFSYEQYF.

This clonotype showed up many times. The genes are TRBV11-2 and TRBJ2-1; 9 bases fit TRBD2. The CDR3 loop spans 16 amino acids. V dropped 4 bases and J dropped 3; count of bases not matched to a gene: 7. Per the germline V gene, CDR1 is SGHAT and CDR2 is FQNNGV. The DNA for the CDR3 is TGTGCCAGCAGCTCAGCTAGCGGGACCCGCTACAATGAGCAGTTCTTC. Protein: CASSSASGTRYNEQFF.

This clonotype was observed many times. The chain links TRBV12-3 or TRBV12-4 to TRBJ2-3, with a weak D call TRBD1 (5 bases). Between the trimmed V and J ends, which lost 7 bases and 2 bases, there was a span of 13 bases. The CDR3 is made up of 14 amino acids. Written as DNA, the CDR3 is TGTGCCAGCACCCCAGGGCGAGACACAGATACGCAGTATTTT. Translation: CASTPGRDTDTQYF.

CDR3 bases: TGTGCCATCAGTGACCCCTCGAACACCGGGGAGCTGTTTTTT. Translated, it gives CAISDPSNTGELFF. The rearrangement uses TRBV10-3 and TRBJ2-2, with unresolved D. Trimming took off 3 bases at V and 0 bases at J, with 5 bases between the two ends. The V gene's germline CDR1 is ENHRY and CDR2 SYGVKD. This CDR3 region has 14 residues.

This clonotype has ten or more counts. The rearrangement joins TRBV5-1 to TRBJ1-1; D remains ambiguous. The V gene's germline CDR1 is SGHRS and CDR2 YFSETQ. This CDR3 spans 17 amino acids. The germline V and J ends were trimmed by 2 bases and 7 bases, with 24 bases remaining between them. The CDR3 nucleotides are TGCGCCAGCAGCTTACCTAACTATAATCGCCGGCTCGATGAAGCTTTCTTT. Protein product: CASSLPNYNRRLDEAFF.

This clonotype has a count of ten or more. This chain links TRBV28 with TRBJ2-7, with unresolved D. V lost 3 bases and J 6 bases, leaving 6 bases between the germline ends. Germline CDR1 reads MDHEN; CDR2 reads SYDVKM. This CDR3 is 11 amino acids long. The CDR3 loop is CASSFIGEQYF. The DNA of the CDR3 is TGTGCCAGCAGTTTCATTGGCGAGCAGTACTTC.

This clonotype was recorded at least ten times. J is TRBJ2-5 and V is TRBV28; the D is unclear. The CDR3 sequence is 14 residues long. Germline V gives CDR1 MDHEN, CDR2 SYDVKM. V gave up 4 bases and J gave up 2 bases, with 11 bases separating them. CDR3 loop: CASSSRLGQETQYF. The DNA for the CDR3 is TGTGCCAGCAGTTCACGGTTGGGACAAGAGACCCAGTACTTC.

This clonotype showed up many times. This chain joins TRBV4-2 and TRBJ2-6, with TRBD1 matching 10 bases. Germline values: CDR1 LGHNA, CDR2 YNFKEQ. CDR3 length equals 16 residues. V was pared by 3 bases and J by 2 bases, with 1 base of the junction left unmatched. The CDR3 coding sequence is TGTGCCAGCAGCCAGACAGGGGGCACTGGGGCCAACGTCCTGACTTTC. Translated, it gives CASSQTGGTGANVLTF.

This chain links TRBV27 with TRBJ1-5; D remains unclear. The germline V and J ends were trimmed by 8 bases and 0 bases, with 11 bases remaining between them. The germline gives CDR1 MNHEY, CDR2 SMNVEV (reference sequence). The CDR3 is made up of 14 amino acids. The CDR3 DNA sequence: TGTGCCAGCGGGGAGGGAAATAGCAATCAGCCCCAGCATTTT. It yields the protein CASGEGNSNQPQHF.

Ten or more counts support this clonotype. The chain combines TRBV30 with TRBJ1-2, with 8 bases fitting TRBD1. V lost 5 bases and J lost 7; bases outside the gene matches: 12. This CDR3 is built from 14 residues. Germline loops: CDR1 GTSNPN, CDR2 SVGIG (reference sequence). As DNA, the CDR3 is TGTGCCTGGGCCCCTGACAGGGGCCGGGGTGGCTACACCTTC. This encodes CAWAPDRGRGGYTF.

This clonotype was seen many times. The chain has TRBV6-1 and TRBJ1-2; no definite D call. The CDR3 loop spans 13 amino acids. Germline-derived CDR1 and CDR2 are MNHNS and SASEGT. The V end lost 2 bases, the J end lost 4 bases, and 8 bases lay between the germline ends. CDR3 sequence (DNA): TGTGCCAGCAGTGAACCTGAGACCTATGGCTACACCTTC. Its translation is CASSEPETYGYTF.

This clonotype was recorded a few times. The chain recombines TRBV7-6 with TRBJ2-1, with D possibly matching TRBD2 (5 bases). V lost 1 base to trimming and J lost 7 bases, with 20 bases between them. The CDR3 spans 17 residues. Looked up from germline, CDR1 is SGHVS and CDR2 is FNYEAQ. The CDR3 spells CASSLVGPSGSSNEQFF. In nucleotides, the CDR3 is TGTGCCAGCAGCTTAGTAGGACCGTCGGGAAGTTCGAATGAGCAGTTCTTC. The full variable domain, in which reference TRBV7-6 and TRBJ2-1 provide the parts outside the CDR3, is GAGVSQSPRYKVTKRGQDVALRCDPISGHVSLYWYRQALGQGPEFLTYFNYEAQQDKSGLPNDRFSAERPEGSISTLTIQRTEQRDSAMYRCASSLVGPSGSSNEQFFGPGTRLTVL.

Notes on this clonotype: This may be a read error, as it is one base from a much larger clone. The V and J genes are TRBV30 and TRBJ2-7; 8 bases match TRBD1. There are 13 residues in the CDR3. Trimming at V came to 1 base and at J to 5 bases, leaving 4 bases not matched to a gene. Per the germline V gene, CDR1 is GTSNPN and CDR2 is SVGIG (reference sequence). The CDR3 bases are TGTGCCTGGAGTGCACAGGGGGTCGACGAGCAGTACTTC. Amino acids: CAWSAQGVDEQYF.

This clonotype was picked up many times. The chain joins TRBV7-2 to TRBJ2-1; 8 bases fit TRBD2. Germline-derived CDR1 and CDR2 are SGHTA and FQGNSA. The CDR3 sequence is 16 residues long. V shed 4 bases and J 2 bases; nucleotides not matched to a gene: 7. The CDR3 DNA reads as TGTGCCAGCAGCTCATTCGGGGGGGGGACCTACAATGAGCAGTTCTTC. This sequence encodes CASSSFGGGTYNEQFF.

This clonotype was counted ten times or more. The J gene is TRBJ2-1, the V gene TRBV11-3; possible D gene TRBD2, 6 bases. The germline V gene encodes CDR1 SGHNT and CDR2 YENEEA. V was clipped by 5 bases and J by 8 bases, with 13 bases between them. The CDR3 has 13 amino acids. The CDR3 DNA reads TGTGCCAGCAGCACTGGGACTTCCCATGAGCAGTTCTTC. Its protein product is CASSTGTSHEQFF.

There are many counts of this clonotype. The genes are TRBV3-1 and TRBJ2-1, with a tentative D call TRBD2 (6 bases). The ends were cut back, 4 bases at V and 9 bases at J, with 19 bases in the middle. Germline CDR1 LGHDT, CDR2 YNNKEL (reference sequence). The CDR3 sequence is 15 residues long. The CDR3 coding sequence is TGTGCCAGCAGCCCGCGCGGGGCTAGCGCTAGTGAGCAGTTCTTC. It translates to CASSPRGASASEQFF.

Many counts were recorded for this clonotype. This chain joins TRBV10-1 and TRBJ2-7; D call uncertain. V lost 0 bases, J lost 2 bases, and 14 bases lay in between. This CDR3 comprises 16 residues. Germline lookup yields CDR1 WNHNN and CDR2 SYGVQD (reference sequence). CDR3 sequence: CASSESRSPPAYEQYF. The CDR3 coding sequence is TGCGCCAGCAGTGAGTCGCGGTCCCCTCCCGCCTACGAGCAGTACTTC.

The CDR3 DNA follows: TGCAGTGCTAGTCAGCGGACATTGGTCCAAGAGACCCAGTACTTC. Its translation: CSASQRTLVQETQYF. This rearrangement joins TRBV20-1 to TRBJ2-5, with D possibly being TRBD1 or TRBD2 (5 bases each). The CDR3 loop spans 15 amino acids. Germline CDR1 DFQATT, CDR2 SNEGSKA (reference sequence). Deletions cut 3 bases from V and 1 base from J, with 15 bases between.

This clonotype was recorded a few times. The chain couples TRBV24-1 to TRBJ1-2; 12 positions agree with TRBD1. The CDR3 has 17 amino acids. With 4 bases clipped from V and 7 bases from J, the junction kept 12 bases outside the gene matches. Germline V gives CDR1 KGHDR, CDR2 SFDVKD. In DNA form, the CDR3 reads TGTGCCACCAGTGACCCAACCCTCGGGACAGGGGGCGGTGGCTACACCTTC. It yields the protein CATSDPTLGTGGGGYTF.

This clonotype was recorded at least ten times. The chain joins TRBV12-3 or TRBV12-4 to TRBJ1-1, with 9 bases fitting TRBD1. The V gene end was trimmed by 5 bases and the J gene end by 1 base; junction bases not matched to a gene: 8. The CDR3 sequence is 16 residues long. For the CDR3, the DNA is TGTGCCAGCAGTCGCCCGGGACAGGGCCGGAACACTGAAGCTTTCTTT. Protein product: CASSRPGQGRNTEAFF.

There are a few counts of this clonotype. The chain is built from TRBV18 and TRBJ1-2; D is uncertain. The germline CDR1 and CDR2 sequences are KGHSH and LQKENI. The CDR3 has 13 amino acids. The CDR3: CVTRSGEDYGYTF. The CDR3 coding sequence is TGTGTCACTCGTAGCGGCGAAGACTATGGCTACACCTTC. The full variable domain, with the rest looked up from reference TRBV18 and TRBJ1-2, is NAGVMQNPRHLVRRRGQEARLRCSPMKGHSHVYWYRQLPEEGLKFMVYLQKENIIDESGMPKERFSAEFPKEGPSILRIQQVVRGDSAAYFCVTRSGEDYGYTFGSGTRLTVV.

This clonotype occurred many times. The chain is built from TRBV13 and TRBJ1-5; D gene uncertain. With 7 bases removed from V and 4 bases from J, the gap between germline ends came to 14 bases. Germline V gene sequence: CDR1 PRHDT, CDR2 FYEKMQ (reference sequence). The CDR3 consists of 14 residues. The CDR3 nucleotides are TGTGCCAGCATCCCCTGGGGAGGGAATCAGCCCCAGCATTTT. Translating gives CASIPWGGNQPQHF.

This clonotype occurred many times. Germline and junction disagree at one end, which may indicate a read error. The rearrangement uses TRBV6-2 or TRBV6-3 and TRBJ2-1; D assignment may be TRBD1 or TRBD2 (6 bases each). From germline, CDR1 is MNHEY and CDR2 SVGEGT. This CDR3 is 15 amino acids long. In nucleotides, the CDR3 is TGTGCCAGCAGTGACTCTTCGGGGGCGATCAATGAGCAGTTCTTC. It is translated as CASSDSSGAINEQFF.